The entry below gives a single T cell receptor beta chain sequence along with its context. This sample was included in a study of blood T cell repertoires in COVID-19. Study details: Samples of COVID-19 (acute and convalescent) were obtained from the United States, Italy and Spain. From T cells, B-cell-depleted T cells, or PBMCs came the material, which was cDNA or gDNA.

Per the study methods: It was from reference gene primer amplification that nucleated cell counts were estimated. The protocol was immunoSEQ multiplex PCR, while the TCRdb copy is restricted to in-frame clones and leaves out a portion. V and J calls and clone size are as listed in that table; D and trimming were resolved from the DNA. The sample lists roughly 270,000 clones, 70% to 90% seen once, with 5% to 6.5% in the top ten. V lost 0 bases to trimming and J lost 7 bases, with 18 bases between them. This CDR3 spans 17 amino acids. Looked up from germline, CDR1 is LGHNA and CDR2 is YNFKEQ. The genes are TRBV4-2 and TRBJ1-4; tentatively, D is TRBD1 (6 bases). The receptor was derived from a man aged 45-65 years with active or convalescent COVID-19. The sequenced sample consisted of peripheral blood. CDR3 sequence reads: CASSQDPQGRGGEKLFF. The CDR3, as DNA: TGTGCCAGCAGCCAAGATCCCCAGGGCAGAGGGGGTGAAAAACTGTTTTTT.